A selection of T cell receptor beta chains follows, all from one sample in a study of blood T cell repertoires in COVID-19. The assay was immunoSEQ multiplex PCR, and TCRdb's table has in-frame clones only and misses some. The sample holds about 480,000 clones; about 91% are singletons and the top ten take around 0.9%. Material: peripheral blood. The receptors derive from a man younger than 30 with COVID-19, enrolled during active disease. Each CDR3 is given with its conserved first and last residue. A D gene is named only where the DNA matches it firmly. Size is omitted from some rows. Given values are once, few, many or a class for expanded clones.

j_call	v_call	cdr3_length	clone_size	d_call	cdr3_nt	cdr3_aa
TRBJ1-1	TRBV27	16	.	TRBD1	TGTGCCAGCAGTACCCGAGACAGGGGTCGGAACACTGAAGCTTTCTTT	CASSTRDRGRNTEAFF
TRBJ2-2	TRBV3-1/TRBV3-2	15	.	.	TGTGCCAGCAGCCAAATCGGGTTGGGCACCGGGGAGCTGTTTTTT	CASSQIGLGTGELFF
TRBJ2-5	TRBV19	14	.	TRBD1	TGTGCCAGTAGCCCAAGACAGGGTTTAGAGACCCAGTACTTC	CASSPRQGLETQYF
TRBJ2-7	TRBV11-3	15	.	TRBD2	TGTGCCAGCAGCCAGGCGGGAGACCCCTTTTACGAGCAGTACTTC	CASSQAGDPFYEQYF
TRBJ2-2	TRBV14	15	few	TRBD1	TGTGCCAGCAGCCAAATACAGGGGGCTGGCGGGGAGCTGTTTTTT	CASSQIQGAGGELFF
TRBJ1-2	TRBV7-2	18	.	TRBD1	TGTGCCAGCAGCTTAGGGGGTGGTGCGGGACAGAAATTCTATGGCTACACCTTC	CASSLGGGAGQKFYGYTF
TRBJ2-1	TRBV9	15	.	TRBD1	TGTGCCAGCAGCGTAGTGACAGGGCTAGGGAATGAGCAGTTCTTC	CASSVVTGLGNEQFF
TRBJ1-4	TRBV7-9	15	.	.	TGTGCCAGCAGCTTAGGACTCCGAGGTTTCGAAAAACTGTTTTTT	CASSLGLRGFEKLFF
TRBJ2-7	TRBV3-1/TRBV3-2	15	.	TRBD1	TGTGCCAGCAGCCAAGGGACAGGGCCCTCCTACGAGCAGTACTTC	CASSQGTGPSYEQYF
TRBJ2-1	TRBV19	17	.	TRBD2	TGTGCCAGTAGTATGGAACTAGCGGGGAACTTTTACAATGAGCAGTTCTTC	CASSMELAGNFYNEQFF
TRBJ2-1	TRBV5-6	15	.	TRBD2	TGTGCCAGCAGCTTGGCAAGGGGACTAGCCCTTGAGCAGTTCTTC	CASSLARGLALEQFF
TRBJ2-2	TRBV12-3/TRBV12-4	12	.	.	TGTGCCAGCAGTCGGACGGGAACGGAGCTGTTTTTT	CASSRTGTELFF
TRBJ2-1	TRBV9	14	.	TRBD2	TGTGCCAGCAGCGTTTCGGGGGGGCGGAATGAGCAGTTCTTC	CASSVSGGRNEQFF
TRBJ2-5	TRBV6-5	12	.	TRBD1	TGTGCCAGCTTCACAGGGGCCGAGACCCAGTACTTC	CASFTGAETQYF